This TCR beta chain stems from a study of regulatory T cells in long-lasting Graves disease. Study-wide points: Preferential use of TRBV28, TRBJ1-2 and TRBJ2-5 was seen in persistent disease.

CDR3 regions were amplified by Arm-PCR using iRepertoire HTBI primers to build TCR beta libraries. TCRdb processed the multiplex PCR reads anew with MiXCR; each CDR3 protein has one entry. This sample has 350,000 to 450,000 distinct CDR3 sequences, with roughly 12% found just once. This CDR3 spans 14 amino acids. From germline, CDR1 is LNHNV and CDR2 YYDKDF (reference sequence). Trimming shortened V by 7 bases and J by 0 bases, and 10 bases separated the two germline ends. This clonotype has a count of ten or more. The antigen is not known. Time point noted: newly diagnosed GD, antithyroid drugs for less than 3 months. RNA isolated from PBMCs was used to make the TCR library. The data were also submitted as part of a second study, on T cells in Graves' hyperthyroidism and ophthalmopathy. Per that study: HTBI primers were the set used in a first-round RT-PCR of the TCR CDR3.

The sample consisted of peripheral blood mononuclear cells (PBMCs), taken at new diagnosis, from a patient treated with antithyroid drugs. The sequence was obtained from a woman aged 18-29 years with Graves disease. The chain recombines TRBV15 with TRBJ2-4; no clear D gene. The CDR3 nucleotides read TGTGCCACCACCGAGTTTTTAGCCAAAAACATTCAGTACTTC. As protein: CATTEFLAKNIQYF.